These 17 T cell receptor beta chains were all obtained from the same sample, sequenced in a study of blood T cell repertoires in COVID-19. The repertoire was sequenced with immunoSEQ multiplex PCR; TCRdb's copy has only in-frame clones and lacks some. The sample includes more than 65,000 clones, around nine tenths of them seen just once. Source material: peripheral blood. The receptors shown here come from a woman at least 80 years old with active or convalescent COVID-19.

The V call is TRBV7-9, the J call TRBJ2-5, with 7 bases that match TRBD1. CDR1 is SEHNR and CDR2 is FQNEAQ in the germline V gene (reference sequence). The CDR3 runs 15 residues. The V gene end was trimmed by 5 bases and the J gene end by 2 bases; junction bases not matched to a gene: 8. This CDR3 reads CASSARDRVQETQYF. In DNA form, the CDR3 reads TGTGCCAGCAGCGCCCGCGACAGGGTTCAAGAGACCCAGTACTTC.

This chain links TRBV7-2 with TRBJ2-2; D not certain. The CDR3 spans 13 residues. Germline lookup yields CDR1 SGHTA and CDR2 FQGNSA. The ends were cut back, 5 bases at V and 7 bases at J, with 11 bases in the middle. DNA for the CDR3: TGTGCCAGCAGCCCCAAGTCGGGCGGGGAGCTGTTTTTT. The encoded protein is CASSPKSGGELFF. Combining the CDR3 with reference TRBV7-2 and TRBJ2-2 gives the whole variable domain GAGVSQSPSNKVTEKGKDVELRCDPISGHTALYWYRQSLGQGLEFLIYFQGNSAPDKSGLPSDRFSAERTGGSVSTLTIQRTQQEDSAVYLCASSPKSGGELFFGEGSRLTVL.

V gene TRBV18 combines with J gene TRBJ2-1, with 8 nucleotides matching TRBD2. The CDR3 consists of 14 residues. V lost 6 bases, J lost 0 bases, and 1 base stayed unmatched. Germline V gives CDR1 KGHSH, CDR2 LQKENI. The CDR3 sequence is CASSGLASYNEQFF. CDR3 coding DNA: TGTGCCAGCTCCGGACTAGCCTCCTACAATGAGCAGTTCTTC.

The chain has TRBV5-6 and TRBJ2-7; TRBD1 matches at 11 bases. Germline-derived CDR1 and CDR2 are SGHDT and YYEEEE. Trimming at V came to 8 bases and at J to 6 bases, leaving 16 bases not matched to a gene. This CDR3 is built from 16 residues. In DNA, the CDR3 is TGTGCCAGTCACCTCTCGAGGGGGACAGGGGGAGTCGAGCAGTACTTC. This gives the protein CASHLSRGTGGVEQYF. Filled out from reference TRBV5-6 and TRBJ2-7, the complete variable domain reads DAGVTQSPTHLIKTRGQQVTLRCSPKSGHDTVSWYQQALGQGPQFIFQYYEEEERQRGNFPDRFSGHQFPNYSSELNVNALLLGDSALYLCASHLSRGTGGVEQYFGPGTRLTVT.

This chain connects TRBV7-3 to TRBJ2-3, with 14 bases matching TRBD2. CDR1 SGHTA and CDR2 FQGTGA come from the germline V gene. The CDR3 contains 19 residues. After removal of 4 bases from V and 2 bases from J, the junction contained 11 bases not matched to a gene. CDR3 amino acids: CASSSPGTSGGMPTDTQYF. CDR3 in DNA: TGTGCCAGCAGCTCCCCCGGGACTAGCGGGGGCATGCCCACAGATACGCAGTATTTT.

This clone rates as large. V gene TRBV5-1 combines with J gene TRBJ2-2, with 8 bases matching TRBD2. CDR3 length: 15 residues. Trimming at V came to 3 bases and at J to 6 bases, leaving 7 bases not matched to a gene. From germline, CDR1 is SGHRS and CDR2 YFSETQ. The CDR3 nucleotides read TGCGCCAGCAGCTCCAGACTAGCGCAGGCCGGGGAGCTGTTTTTT. It translates to CASSSRLAQAGELFF.

The chain recombines TRBV5-1 with TRBJ1-1, with D unclear. This CDR3 has 15 amino acids. Germline loops: CDR1 SGHRS, CDR2 YFSETQ. With 1 base removed from V and 1 base from J, the gap between germline ends came to 11 bases. Here the CDR3 DNA reads TGCGCCAGCAGCTTGTTGGGAGGAGCGAACACTGAAGCTTTCTTT. This encodes CASSLLGGANTEAFF.

This chain links TRBV6-2 or TRBV6-3 with TRBJ1-5; D is undetermined. With 2 bases removed from V and 5 bases from J, the gap between germline ends came to 7 bases. CDR1 and CDR2 from the germline V gene are MNHEY and SVGEGT. The CDR3 is 13 amino acids. As DNA, the CDR3 is TGTGCCAGCAGTTACGTGGGCTATCAGCCCCAGCATTTT. This encodes CASSYVGYQPQHF.

This clone appeared a few times. The CDR3 nucleotides read TGTGCCAGCAGGCCAAGCGCGAATCCCGGGGAGCTGTTTTTT. Protein product: CASRPSANPGELFF. The chain recombines TRBV28 with TRBJ2-2; D uncertain. Trimming removed 6 bases at V and 6 bases at J, with 14 bases between. The CDR3 loop spans 14 amino acids. Germline assignment: CDR1 MDHEN and CDR2 SYDVKM.

The rearrangement links TRBV19 to TRBJ1-6, with 12 bases aligning to TRBD1. Germline V lookup: CDR1 LNHDA, CDR2 SQIVND (reference sequence). The CDR3 is 20 residues long. Trimming cost V 3 bases and J 6 bases; bases outside gene matches: 15. Here the CDR3 reads CASSMARYSGTGGSNSPLHF. In nucleotides, the CDR3 is TGTGCCAGTAGTATGGCGCGCTACTCCGGGACAGGGGGCTCTAATTCACCCCTCCACTTT.

The chain links TRBV7-2 to TRBJ2-5; 11 nucleotides align to TRBD2. The V and J ends lost 3 bases and 5 bases, in that order; junction bases with no gene match: 8. There are 16 residues in the CDR3. The germline V gene has CDR1 SGHTA and CDR2 FQGNSA. The CDR3 sequence is CASSFRASGRSETQYF. CDR3 bases: TGTGCCAGCAGCTTCCGAGCTAGCGGGAGGTCGGAGACCCAGTACTTC.

The V and J genes are TRBV7-9 and TRBJ1-2, with 7 bases lining up with TRBD1. CDR1 SEHNR and CDR2 FQNEAQ come from the germline V gene (reference sequence). V gave up 4 bases and J gave up 0 bases; unmatched junction bases: 2. The CDR3 runs 14 residues. CDR3 protein: CASSSQGANYGYTF. In DNA form, the CDR3 reads TGTGCCAGCAGCTCCCAGGGGGCTAACTATGGCTACACCTTC.

The gene calls are TRBV5-5 and TRBJ2-1, with 8 nucleotides matching TRBD1. Germline assignment: CDR1 SGHKS and CDR2 YYEKEE (reference sequence). With 2 bases clipped from V and 7 bases from J, the junction kept 8 bases outside the gene matches. The CDR3 sequence is 15 residues long. The CDR3 DNA follows: TGTGCCAGCAGCTTCTTGCAGGGGGCGCCTAATGAGCAGTTCTTC. It translates to CASSFLQGAPNEQFF.

V usage is TRBV7-2 and J usage is TRBJ2-7; TRBD2 aligns across 8 bases. The CDR3 sequence is 15 residues long. Germline values: CDR1 SGHTA, CDR2 FQGNSA. V trimming: 2 bases; J trimming: 2 bases; junction bases outside the gene matches: 5. The CDR3 sequence: CASSLTAGDPYEQYF. DNA for the CDR3: TGTGCCAGCAGCTTAACAGCGGGGGATCCCTACGAGCAGTACTTC.

Here the CDR3 reads CASSIAGTGFEKLFF. Written as DNA, the CDR3 is TGTGCCAGTAGTATCGCCGGGACAGGGTTTGAAAAACTGTTTTTT. The chain joins TRBV19 to TRBJ1-4; 9 nucleotides agree with TRBD1. The germline gives CDR1 LNHDA, CDR2 SQIVND (reference sequence). After removal of 3 bases from V and 7 bases from J, the junction contained 6 bases not matched to a gene. The CDR3 consists of 15 residues. Drawing the rest from reference TRBV19 and TRBJ1-4, the complete variable domain is DGGITQSPKYLFRKEGQNVTLSCEQNLNHDAMYWYRQDPGQGLRLIYYSQIVNDFQKGDIAEGYSVSREKKESFPLTVTSAQKNPTAFYLCASSIAGTGFEKLFFGSGTQLSVL.

This sequence joins TRBV20-1 and TRBJ2-5, with 9 bases lining up with TRBD2. CDR1 is DFQATT, CDR2 SNEGSKA, per germline (reference sequence). V gave up 3 bases and J gave up 1 base; unmatched junction bases: 6. This CDR3 is built from 15 residues. Written as DNA, the CDR3 is TGCAGTGCTAGTGACCCTAGCGGGGTCCAAGAGACCCAGTACTTC. Translation gives CSASDPSGVQETQYF.

The rearrangement uses TRBV6-6 and TRBJ1-1; D is perhaps TRBD1 (5 bases). Deletions cut 7 bases from V and 3 bases from J, with 18 bases between. The V gene's germline CDR1 is MNHNY and CDR2 SVGAGI (reference sequence). The CDR3 sequence is 15 residues long. The CDR3 DNA follows: TGTGCCAGCACAAACGGAGGGGCTGGGGACACTGAAGCTTTCTTT. Encoded protein: CASTNGGAGDTEAFF.